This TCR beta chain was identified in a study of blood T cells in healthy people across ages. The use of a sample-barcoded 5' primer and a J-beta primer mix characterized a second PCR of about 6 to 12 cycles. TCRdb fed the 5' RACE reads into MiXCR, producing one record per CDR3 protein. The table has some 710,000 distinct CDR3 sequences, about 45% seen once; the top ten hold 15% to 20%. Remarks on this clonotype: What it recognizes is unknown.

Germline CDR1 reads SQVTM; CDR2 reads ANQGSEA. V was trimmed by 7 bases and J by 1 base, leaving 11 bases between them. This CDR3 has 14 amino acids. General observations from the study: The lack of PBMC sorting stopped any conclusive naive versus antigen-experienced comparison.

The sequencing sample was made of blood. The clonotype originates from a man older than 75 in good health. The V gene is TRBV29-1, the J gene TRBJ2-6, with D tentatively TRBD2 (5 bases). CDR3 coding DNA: TGCAGCGCCCTTCGAGGGTCTGGGGCCAACGTCCTGACTTTC. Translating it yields CSALRGSGANVLTF.